This T cell receptor (beta chain) derives from a study of OX40 agonist ivuxolimab in advanced cancers. The CDR3 contains 13 residues. The germline V gene has CDR1 MDHEN and CDR2 SYDVKM. Deletions cut 6 bases from V and 6 bases from J, with 14 bases between. This clone has only one observation. Method: immunoSEQ multiplex PCR; TCRdb's copy keeps in-frame clones and lacks some. The data hold several thousand clones, with about 85% observed a single time. The source was CD4+ or CD8+ T cells sorted from blood, collected in a trial of the OX40 agonist ivuxolimab. The chain recombines TRBV28 with TRBJ1-2; the D is unclear. This clonotype originated in an adult with an advanced solid tumor such as melanoma, head and neck, liver or kidney cancer. The CDR3 DNA reads TGTGCCAGCAGCTCCACGACCTCCCATGGCTACACCTTC. Protein sequence: CASSSTTSHGYTF.